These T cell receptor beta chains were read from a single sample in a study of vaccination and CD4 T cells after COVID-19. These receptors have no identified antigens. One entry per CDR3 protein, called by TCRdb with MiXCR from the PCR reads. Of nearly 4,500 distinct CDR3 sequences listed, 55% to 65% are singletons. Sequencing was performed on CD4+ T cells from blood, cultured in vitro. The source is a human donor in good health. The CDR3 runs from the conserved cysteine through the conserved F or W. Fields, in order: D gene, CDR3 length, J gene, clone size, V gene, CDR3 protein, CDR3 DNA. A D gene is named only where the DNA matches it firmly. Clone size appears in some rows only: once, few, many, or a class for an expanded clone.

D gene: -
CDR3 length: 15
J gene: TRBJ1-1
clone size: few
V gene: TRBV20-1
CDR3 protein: CSASRWAGGNTEAFF
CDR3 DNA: TGCAGTGCTAGTCGCTGGGCGGGAGGGAACACTGAAGCTTTCTTT

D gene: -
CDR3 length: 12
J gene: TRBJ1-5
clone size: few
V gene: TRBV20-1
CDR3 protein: CSASKSEGPQHF
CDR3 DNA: TGCAGTGCTAGTAAGTCTGAAGGGCCCCAGCATTTT

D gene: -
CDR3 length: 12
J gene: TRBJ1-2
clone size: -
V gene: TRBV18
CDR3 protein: CASSGMGYGYTF
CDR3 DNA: TGTGCCAGCTCAGGCATGGGCTATGGCTACACCTTC

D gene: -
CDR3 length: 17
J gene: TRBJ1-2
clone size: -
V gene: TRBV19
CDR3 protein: CASSIDRGADFNYGYTF
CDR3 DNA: TGTGCCAGTAGTATAGATCGAGGAGCAGACTTTAACTATGGCTACACCTTC

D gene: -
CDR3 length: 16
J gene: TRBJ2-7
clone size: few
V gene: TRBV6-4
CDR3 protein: CASSAPGLEDLYEQYF
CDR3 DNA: TGTGCCAGCAGTGCCCCGGGACTCGAGGACCTCTACGAGCAGTACTTC

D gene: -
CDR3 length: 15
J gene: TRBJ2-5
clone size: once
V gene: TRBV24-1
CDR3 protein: CATSSGGSPGETQYF
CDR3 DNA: TGTGCCACCTCGAGTGGGGGAAGCCCAGGAGAGACCCAGTACTTC

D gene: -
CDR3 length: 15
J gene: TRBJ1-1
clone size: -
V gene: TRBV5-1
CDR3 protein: CASSLSGVGSVNAFF
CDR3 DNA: TGCGCCAGCAGCTTGAGTGGGGTAGGGAGCGTGAACGCTTTCTTT

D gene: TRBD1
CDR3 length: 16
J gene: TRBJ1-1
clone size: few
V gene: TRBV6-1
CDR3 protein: CASSEAPGQGTNEAFF
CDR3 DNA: TGTGCCAGCAGTGAAGCGCCGGGACAGGGGACGAATGAAGCTTTCTTT

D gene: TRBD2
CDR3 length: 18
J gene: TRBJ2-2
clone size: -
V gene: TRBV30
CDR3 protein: CAWSVARGGSGYTGELFF
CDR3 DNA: TGTGCCTGGAGTGTAGCTAGGGGCGGTAGCGGGTACACCGGGGAGCTGTTTTTT

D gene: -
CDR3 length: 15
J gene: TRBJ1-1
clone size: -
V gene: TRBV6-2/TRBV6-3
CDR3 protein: CASSYSGDWNTEAFF
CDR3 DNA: TGTGCCAGCAGTTACTCGGGGGACTGGAACACTGAAGCTTTCTTT

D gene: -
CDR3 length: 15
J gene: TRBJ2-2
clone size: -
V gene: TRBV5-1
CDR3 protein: CASSLGNRNTGELFF
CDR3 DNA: TGCGCCAGCAGCTTAGGTAACAGGAACACCGGGGAGCTGTTTTTT

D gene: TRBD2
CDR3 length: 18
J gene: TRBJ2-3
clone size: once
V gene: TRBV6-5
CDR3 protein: CASSYPLLVAGGADTQYF
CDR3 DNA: TGTGCCAGCAGTTACCCGCTTCTTGTGGCGGGAGGCGCAGATACGCAGTATTTT

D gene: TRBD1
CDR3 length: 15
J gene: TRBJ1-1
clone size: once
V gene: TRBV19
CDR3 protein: CASTKDRGINTEAFF
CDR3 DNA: TGTGCCAGTACGAAGGACAGGGGTATTAACACTGAAGCTTTCTTT

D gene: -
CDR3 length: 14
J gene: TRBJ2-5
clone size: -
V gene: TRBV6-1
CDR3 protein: CARRPGPREETQYF
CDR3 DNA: TGTGCCAGGCGGCCGGGCCCACGGGAAGAGACCCAGTACTTC

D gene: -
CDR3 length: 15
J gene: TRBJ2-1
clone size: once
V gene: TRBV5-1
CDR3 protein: CASSPDSSSYNEQFF
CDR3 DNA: TGCGCCAGCAGCCCTGACTCGAGTTCCTACAATGAGCAGTTCTTC

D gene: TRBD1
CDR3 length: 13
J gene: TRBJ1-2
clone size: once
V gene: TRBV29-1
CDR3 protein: CSAPGQGIQGYTF
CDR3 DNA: TGCAGCGCCCCGGGACAGGGGATCCAAGGCTACACCTTC

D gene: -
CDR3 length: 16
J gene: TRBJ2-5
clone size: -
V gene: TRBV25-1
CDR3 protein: CASSDGRGAVQETQYF
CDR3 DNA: TGTGCCAGCAGTGACGGCCGGGGGGCCGTTCAGGAGACCCAGTACTTC

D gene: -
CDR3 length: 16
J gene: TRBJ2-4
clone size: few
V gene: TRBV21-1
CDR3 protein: CASTRTSGSSKNIQYF
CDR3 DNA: TGTGCCAGCACCAGGACTAGCGGGAGCTCCAAAAACATTCAGTACTTC

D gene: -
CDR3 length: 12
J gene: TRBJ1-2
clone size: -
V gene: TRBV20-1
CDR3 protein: CSARGRVGGYTF
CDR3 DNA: TGCAGTGCTAGAGGCAGGGTGGGCGGCTACACCTTC

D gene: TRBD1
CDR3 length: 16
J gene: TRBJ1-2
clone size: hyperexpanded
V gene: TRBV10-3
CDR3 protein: CAISDDGQAGIYGYTF
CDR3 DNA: TGTGCCATCAGTGATGACGGACAGGCCGGGATCTATGGCTACACCTTC

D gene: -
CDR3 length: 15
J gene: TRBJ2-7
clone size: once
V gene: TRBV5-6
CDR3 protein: CASSLADGGIREQYF
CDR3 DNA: TGTGCCAGCAGCTTGGCGGATGGGGGAATCCGCGAGCAGTACTTC

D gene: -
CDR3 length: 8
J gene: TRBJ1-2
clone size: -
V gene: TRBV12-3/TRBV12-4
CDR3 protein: CASTWDTF
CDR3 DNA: TGTGCCAGCACCTGGGACACCTTC

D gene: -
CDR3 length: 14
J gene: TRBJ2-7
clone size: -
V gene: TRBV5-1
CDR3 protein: CASSLVQGVYEQYF
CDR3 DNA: TGCGCCAGCAGCTTGGTTCAGGGCGTCTACGAGCAGTACTTC

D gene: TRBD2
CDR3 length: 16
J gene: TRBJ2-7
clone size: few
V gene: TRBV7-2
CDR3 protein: CASSPIASGQKPEQYF
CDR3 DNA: TGTGCCAGCAGCCCGATCGCTAGCGGGCAAAAACCCGAGCAGTACTTC

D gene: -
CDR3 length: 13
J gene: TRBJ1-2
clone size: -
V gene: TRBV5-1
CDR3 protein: CASRVTERGGYTF
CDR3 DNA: TGCGCCAGCAGAGTGACAGAAAGGGGTGGCTACACCTTC

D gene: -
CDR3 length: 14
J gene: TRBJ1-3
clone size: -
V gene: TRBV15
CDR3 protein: CATSRARDGNTIYF
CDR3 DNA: TGTGCCACCAGCAGAGCCAGGGATGGAAACACCATATATTTT

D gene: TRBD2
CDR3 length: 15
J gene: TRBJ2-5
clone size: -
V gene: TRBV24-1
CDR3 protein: CATSAQRGGEETQYF
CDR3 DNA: TGTGCCACCAGTGCGCAACGGGGGGGCGAAGAGACCCAGTACTTC

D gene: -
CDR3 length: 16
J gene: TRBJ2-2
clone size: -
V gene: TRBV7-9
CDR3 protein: CASSFKHQANTGELFF
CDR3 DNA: TGTGCCAGCAGCTTCAAACACCAAGCGAACACCGGGGAGCTGTTTTTT

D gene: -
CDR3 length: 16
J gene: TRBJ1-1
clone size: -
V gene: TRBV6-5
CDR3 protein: CASSYLTAIGNTEAFF
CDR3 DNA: TGTGCCAGCAGTTACCTTACGGCCATTGGGAACACTGAAGCTTTCTTT

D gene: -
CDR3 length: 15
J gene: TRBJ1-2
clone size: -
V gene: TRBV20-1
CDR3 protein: CSARPPGHGLRGYTF
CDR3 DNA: TGCAGTGCTAGGCCCCCGGGACACGGGTTGAGAGGCTACACCTTC

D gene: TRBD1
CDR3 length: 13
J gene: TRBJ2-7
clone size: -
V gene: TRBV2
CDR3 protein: CASKRTGGSEQYF
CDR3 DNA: TGTGCCAGCAAAAGGACAGGGGGGAGTGAGCAGTACTTC

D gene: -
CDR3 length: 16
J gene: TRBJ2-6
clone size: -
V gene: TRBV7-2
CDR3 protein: CASSLAKTTGANVLTF
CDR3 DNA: TGTGCCAGCAGCTTAGCGAAAACAACTGGGGCCAACGTCCTGACTTTC

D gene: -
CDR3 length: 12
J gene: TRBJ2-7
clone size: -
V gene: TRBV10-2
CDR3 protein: CASGGSGHEQYF
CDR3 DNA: TGCGCCAGCGGTGGCTCAGGACACGAGCAGTACTTC

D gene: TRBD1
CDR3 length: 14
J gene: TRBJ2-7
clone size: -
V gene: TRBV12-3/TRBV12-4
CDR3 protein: CASSLRQGGVGQYF
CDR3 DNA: TGTGCCAGCAGTCTTCGACAGGGTGGGGTAGGGCAGTACTTC

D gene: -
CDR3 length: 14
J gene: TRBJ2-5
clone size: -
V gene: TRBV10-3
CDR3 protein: CAISESRPRETQYF
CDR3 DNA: TGTGCCATCAGTGAGTCCCGGCCCCGGGAGACCCAGTACTTC

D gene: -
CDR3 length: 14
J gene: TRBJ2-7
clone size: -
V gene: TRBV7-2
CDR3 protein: CASSRAVGDYEQYF
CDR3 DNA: TGTGCCAGCAGTCGGGCGGTGGGGGACTACGAGCAGTACTTC

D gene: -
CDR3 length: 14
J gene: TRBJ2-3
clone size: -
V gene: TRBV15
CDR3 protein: CATSRVRGADTQYF
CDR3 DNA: TGTGCCACCAGCAGAGTCAGGGGGGCAGATACGCAGTATTTT

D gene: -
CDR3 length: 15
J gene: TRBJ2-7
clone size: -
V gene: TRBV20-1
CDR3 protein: CSASRYREQDFGQYF
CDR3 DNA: TGCAGTGCTAGCCGGTACAGGGAGCAAGACTTCGGGCAGTACTTC

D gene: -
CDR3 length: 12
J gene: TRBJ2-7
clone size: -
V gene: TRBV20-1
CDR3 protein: CSAWGQSHEQYF
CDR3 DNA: TGCAGTGCTTGGGGCCAGTCCCACGAGCAGTACTTC

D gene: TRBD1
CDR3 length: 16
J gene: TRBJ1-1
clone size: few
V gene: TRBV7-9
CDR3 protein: CASSSGPVTGAAEAFF
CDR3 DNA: TGTGCCAGCAGCTCGGGACCGGTAACAGGGGCGGCTGAAGCTTTCTTT

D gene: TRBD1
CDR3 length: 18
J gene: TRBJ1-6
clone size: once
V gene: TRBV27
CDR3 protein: CASSWDRGTSSYNSPLHF
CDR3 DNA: TGTGCCAGCAGTTGGGACAGAGGGACAAGCTCCTATAATTCACCCCTCCACTTT

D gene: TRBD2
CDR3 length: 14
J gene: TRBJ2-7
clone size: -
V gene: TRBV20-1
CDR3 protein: CSARGLAGSYEQYF
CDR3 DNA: TGCAGTGCTAGGGGACTAGCGGGATCCTACGAGCAGTACTTC

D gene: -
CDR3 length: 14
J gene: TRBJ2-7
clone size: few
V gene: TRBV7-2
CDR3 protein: CASSLIRARYEQYF
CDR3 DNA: TGTGCCAGCAGCTTAATCAGGGCCCGGTACGAGCAGTACTTC

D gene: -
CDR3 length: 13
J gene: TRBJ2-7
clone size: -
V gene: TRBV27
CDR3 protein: CASSPEGSYEQYF
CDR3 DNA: TGTGCCAGCAGTCCCGAGGGCTCCTACGAGCAGTACTTC

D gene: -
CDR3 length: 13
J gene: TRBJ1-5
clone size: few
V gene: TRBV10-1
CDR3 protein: CASSQGTSQPQHF
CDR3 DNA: TGCGCCAGCAGCCAGGGTACGTCTCAGCCCCAGCATTTT

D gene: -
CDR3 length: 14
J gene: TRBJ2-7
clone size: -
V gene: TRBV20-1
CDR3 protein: CSAREAGAPYEQYF
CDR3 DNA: TGCAGTGCTAGAGAGGCGGGGGCCCCCTACGAGCAGTACTTC

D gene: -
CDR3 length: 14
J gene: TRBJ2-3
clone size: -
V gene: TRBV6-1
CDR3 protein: CASRLSASTDTQYF
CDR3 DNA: TGTGCCAGCAGACTTAGCGCTAGCACAGATACGCAGTATTTT

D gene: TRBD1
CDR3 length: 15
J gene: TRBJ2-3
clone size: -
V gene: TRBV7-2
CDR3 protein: CASSPQGAEADTQYF
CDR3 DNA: TGTGCCAGCAGCCCCCAGGGGGCAGAAGCAGATACGCAGTATTTT

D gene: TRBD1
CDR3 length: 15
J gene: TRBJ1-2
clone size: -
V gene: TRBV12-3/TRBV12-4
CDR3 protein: CASSYWTGSFYGYTF
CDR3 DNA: TGTGCCAGCAGTTACTGGACAGGGTCTTTCTATGGCTACACCTTC

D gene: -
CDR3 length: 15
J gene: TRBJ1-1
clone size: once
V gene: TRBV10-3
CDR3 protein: CAISESTGGGTEAFF
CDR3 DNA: TGTGCCATCAGTGAGTCGACGGGAGGTGGAACTGAAGCTTTCTTT

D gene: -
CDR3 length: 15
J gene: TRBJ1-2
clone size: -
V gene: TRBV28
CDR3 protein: CASSLMGRVQYGYTF
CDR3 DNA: TGTGCCAGCAGTTTGATGGGCAGGGTACAATATGGCTACACCTTC

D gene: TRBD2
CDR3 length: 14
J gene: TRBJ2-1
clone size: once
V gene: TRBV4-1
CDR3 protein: CASSQLETSDEQFF
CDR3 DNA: TGCGCCAGCAGCCAGCTGGAGACTAGCGATGAGCAGTTCTTC

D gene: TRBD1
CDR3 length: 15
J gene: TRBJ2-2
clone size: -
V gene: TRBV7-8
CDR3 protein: CASSVRQGNTGELFF
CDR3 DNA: TGTGCCAGCAGCGTAAGACAGGGGAACACCGGGGAGCTGTTTTTT

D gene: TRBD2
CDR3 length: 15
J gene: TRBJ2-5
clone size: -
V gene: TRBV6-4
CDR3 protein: CASSKLAGGQETQYF
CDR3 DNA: TGTGCCAGCAGTAAACTAGCGGGAGGCCAAGAGACCCAGTACTTC

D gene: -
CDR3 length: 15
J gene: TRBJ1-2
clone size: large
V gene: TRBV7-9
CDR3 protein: CASSSLGGRRDGYTF
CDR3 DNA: TGTGCCAGCAGCTCCTTGGGGGGGCGCAGGGATGGCTACACCTTC

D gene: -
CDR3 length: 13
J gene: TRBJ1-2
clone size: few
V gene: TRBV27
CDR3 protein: CASSPTVNYGYTF
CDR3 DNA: TGTGCCAGCAGTCCGACGGTGAACTATGGCTACACCTTC

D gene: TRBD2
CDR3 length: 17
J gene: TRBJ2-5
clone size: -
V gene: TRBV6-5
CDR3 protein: CASSYNYPLAGGETQYF
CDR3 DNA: TGTGCCAGCAGTTACAACTACCCACTAGCGGGAGGGGAGACCCAGTACTTC

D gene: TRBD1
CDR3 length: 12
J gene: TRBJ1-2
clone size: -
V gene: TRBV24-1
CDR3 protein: CATSAGQDGYTF
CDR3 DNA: TGTGCCACCAGTGCGGGACAGGATGGCTACACCTTC

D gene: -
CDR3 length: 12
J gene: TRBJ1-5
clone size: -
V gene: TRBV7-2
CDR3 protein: CASTEGNQPQHF
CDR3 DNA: TGTGCCAGCACAGAAGGCAATCAGCCCCAGCATTTT